One and the same sample provided the 29 T cell receptor beta chains below, sequenced in a study of CD8 T cells in Susac syndrome. Reverse transcription of about 0.5 to 1 ug RNA used random hexamers. TCRdb reprocessed the immunoSEQ multiplex PCR reads via MiXCR and lists one record per CDR3 protein. Found here are around 200,000 distinct CDR3 sequences, 85% to 95% of them singletons; the top ten hold about 0.094%. The sample was CD4+ T cells from PBMCs. These receptors were taken from a human donor in good health.

The CDR3 spells CAWSVPGNTIYF. Written as DNA, the CDR3 is TGTGCCTGGAGTGTACCGGGAAACACCATATATTTT. The J gene is TRBJ1-3, the V gene TRBV30; D remains ambiguous. Germline CDR1 is GTSNPN and CDR2 is SVGIG (reference sequence). This CDR3 spans 12 amino acids. Trimming took off 0 bases at V and 4 bases at J, with 4 bases between the two ends. The full variable domain, in which reference TRBV30 and TRBJ1-3 provide the parts outside the CDR3, is SQTIHQWPATLVQPVGSPLSLECTVEGTSNPNLYWYRQAAGRGLQLLFYSVGIGQISSEVPQNLSASRPQDRQFILSSKKLLLSDSGFYLCAWSVPGNTIYFGEGSWLTVV.

CDR3 sequence reads: CASSSWTNTGELFF. CDR3 sequence (DNA): TGTGCCAGCAGTTCGTGGACAAACACCGGGGAGCTGTTTTTT. This chain links TRBV12-3 or TRBV12-4 with TRBJ2-2, with D perhaps matching TRBD1 (5 bases). Deletions cut 4 bases from V and 2 bases from J, with 8 bases between. The CDR3 extends over 14 amino acids.

The chain uses TRBV20-1 and TRBJ2-3; D is unclear. This CDR3 contains 12 residues. Trimming took off 7 bases at V and 1 base at J, with 9 bases between the two ends. Germline V CDR1 and CDR2: DFQATT, SNEGSKA (reference sequence). CDR3 coding DNA: TGCAGTGGTCATAGCCGCACAGATACGCAGTATTTT. It codes for CSGHSRTDTQYF.

The chain joins TRBV30 to TRBJ1-2, with D tentatively TRBD1 (6 bases). This CDR3 has 13 amino acids. The V end lost 1 base, the J end lost 8 bases, and 14 bases lay between the germline ends. CDR1 GTSNPN and CDR2 SVGIG come from the germline V gene (reference sequence). CDR3 sequence reads: CAWSGTAIGGYTF. CDR3 coding DNA: TGTGCCTGGAGTGGGACAGCGATTGGCGGCTACACCTTC.

The chain uses TRBV24-1 and TRBJ1-2, with D maybe TRBD1 (5 bases). This CDR3 comprises 13 residues. The V end lost 9 bases, the J end lost 7 bases, and 17 bases lay between the germline ends. Germline CDR1 reads KGHDR; CDR2 reads SFDVKD. This CDR3 is CATGSGLGLGYTF. The CDR3 nucleotides read TGTGCCACCGGGTCTGGGTTGGGGCTTGGCTACACCTTC.

The rearrangement links TRBV30 to TRBJ1-3, with unresolved D. The CDR3 consists of 12 residues. The germline gives CDR1 GTSNPN, CDR2 SVGIG (reference sequence). V shed 8 bases and J shed 0 bases, with 8 bases lying between them. CDR3 coding DNA: TGTGCCCTTATGGACTCTGGAAACACCATATATTTT. Amino acid sequence: CALMDSGNTIYF.

The genes are TRBV20-1 and TRBJ2-7; D is tentatively TRBD1 or TRBD2 (5 bases each). Deletions cut 7 bases from V and 5 bases from J, with 12 bases between. The CDR3 extends over 11 amino acids. Germline CDR1 is DFQATT and CDR2 is SNEGSKA (reference sequence). The CDR3 DNA reads as TGCAGTGGATTGGGACGAAACGAGCAGTACTTC. Protein product: CSGLGRNEQYF.

The rearrangement links TRBV30 to TRBJ2-1; D gene ambiguous. Germline values: CDR1 GTSNPN, CDR2 SVGIG (reference sequence). The CDR3 sequence is 15 residues long. V was cut by 3 bases and J by 4 bases, with 16 bases left in between. CDR3 sequence reads: CAWRVKGKPYNEQFF. CDR3 coding DNA: TGTGCCTGGAGGGTAAAGGGAAAACCTTACAATGAGCAGTTCTTC. Full variable domain (missing parts from reference TRBV30 and TRBJ2-1): SQTIHQWPATLVQPVGSPLSLECTVEGTSNPNLYWYRQAAGRGLQLLFYSVGIGQISSEVPQNLSASRPQDRQFILSSKKLLLSDSGFYLCAWRVKGKPYNEQFFGPGTRLTVL.

The rearrangement uses TRBV3-1 and TRBJ2-1; D remains unclear. With 6 bases removed from V and 3 bases from J, the gap between germline ends came to 15 bases. The CDR3 spans 15 residues. Germline V gives CDR1 LGHDT, CDR2 YNNKEL (reference sequence). The CDR3 DNA reads TGTGCCAGCAGAGGCAGCAGGCGGCTCTACAATGAGCAGTTCTTC. It is translated as CASRGSRRLYNEQFF.

This clonotype was observed a few times. V usage is TRBV12-3 or TRBV12-4 and J usage is TRBJ2-3, with a tentative D call TRBD1 (6 bases). The CDR3 is 12 amino acids. Between the trimmed V and J ends, which lost 5 bases and 5 bases, there was a span of 8 bases. CDR3 nucleotide sequence: TGTGCCAGCAGTCCGACAGGAGATACGCAGTATTTT. Its translation: CASSPTGDTQYF.

The J gene is TRBJ2-3, the V gene TRBV2; D not resolved. V was cut by 4 bases and J by 2 bases, with 10 bases left in between. The germline CDR1 and CDR2 sequences are SNHLY and FYNNEI. The CDR3 spans 14 residues. Here the CDR3 reads CASSVGGFTDTQYF. The DNA for the CDR3 is TGTGCCAGCAGTGTTGGCGGATTCACAGATACGCAGTATTTT.

V gene TRBV30 combines with J gene TRBJ1-2; the match to TRBD1 covers 7 bases. V was pared by 1 base and J by 8 bases, with 7 bases of the junction left unmatched. The CDR3 contains 13 residues. Germline loops: CDR1 GTSNPN, CDR2 SVGIG (reference sequence). CDR3 bases: TGTGCCTGGAGTGCGCAGGGGGTTGGCGGCTACACCTTC. Amino acid sequence: CAWSAQGVGGYTF.

This clonotype was detected once. The V gene is TRBV6-5, the J gene TRBJ1-1; the D is unclear. CDR3 length: 14 amino acids. The germline V and J ends were trimmed by 4 bases and 11 bases, with 20 bases remaining between them. Germline CDR1 is MNHEY and CDR2 is SVGAGI. CDR3 loop: CASSSLWEAGEAFF. The CDR3 DNA reads TGTGCCAGCAGTTCCCTCTGGGAGGCGGGCGAGGCTTTCTTT.

The sample holds one count of this clonotype. The gene calls are TRBV10-3 and TRBJ1-5; D may be TRBD1 (6 bases). The CDR3 runs 13 residues. V was pared by 2 bases and J by 5 bases, with 7 bases between. Germline V gene data show CDR1 as ENHRY and CDR2 as SYGVKD. The CDR3 DNA reads as TGTGCCATCAGTGAGGAGGGGGATCAGCCCCAGCATTTT. Translation gives CAISEEGDQPQHF.

The V and J genes are TRBV4-1 and TRBJ1-2; D unresolved. Trimming cost V 2 bases and J 2 bases, with 12 bases left between them. CDR3 length: 15 residues. The germline gives CDR1 MGHRA, CDR2 YSYEKL. CDR3 in amino acids: CASSQPRTPNYGYTF. The CDR3 DNA sequence: TGCGCCAGCAGCCAACCCCGCACACCGAACTATGGCTACACCTTC.

The CDR3 spells CSASLGETQYF. CDR3 DNA sequence: TGCAGTGCCTCGCTAGGGGAGACCCAGTACTTC. This rearrangement joins TRBV20-1 to TRBJ2-5; D gene uncertain. V was shortened by 6 bases and J by 5 bases, with 10 bases between the two germline ends. This CDR3 comprises 11 residues. Germline values: CDR1 DFQATT, CDR2 SNEGSKA (reference sequence).

Concerning this clonotype itself: Mismatch with germline at one junction end may stem from a read error. The chain employs TRBV7-8 and TRBJ2-5, with D uncertain. The CDR3 consists of 12 residues. In germline, CDR1 is SGHVS, CDR2 FQNEAQ. The CDR3 coding sequence is TGTGCCAGCAGCCTCCTAGGAGAGGCCCAGTACTTC. Protein: CASSLLGEAQYF.

The chain uses TRBV19 and TRBJ2-7; D not certain. Germline V gene lookup returns CDR1 LNHDA and CDR2 SQIVND (reference sequence). The CDR3 contains 15 residues. V lost 3 bases, J lost 2 bases, and 14 bases lay in between. The CDR3: CASSIEEITPYEQYV. The DNA of the CDR3 is TGTGCCAGTAGTATCGAGGAAATAACTCCCTACGAGCAGTACGTC.

The CDR3 region has the DNA TGCAGTGCTACGACCGGGACTAGCACAGATACGCAGTATTTT. It specifies CSATTGTSTDTQYF. The chain couples TRBV20-1 to TRBJ2-3, with a possible D match to TRBD2 (6 bases). CDR1 and CDR2 (germline): DFQATT, SNEGSKA (reference sequence). The CDR3 contains 14 residues. Trimming left V 4 bases short and J 0 bases short, with 11 bases between.

The chain links TRBV4-3 to TRBJ2-3; no reliable D call. This CDR3 is 13 amino acids long. Germline V lookup: CDR1 LGHNA, CDR2 YSLEER. Trimming cost V 6 bases and J 1 base, with 8 bases left between them. Here the CDR3 reads CASSHGGTDTQYF. Written as DNA, the CDR3 is TGCGCCAGCAGTCATGGGGGCACAGATACGCAGTATTTT.

The chain uses TRBV29-1 and TRBJ2-1, with TRBD1 matching over 11 bases. The V and J ends lost 4 bases and 0 bases, in that order; junction bases with no gene match: 5. The germline gives CDR1 SQVTM, CDR2 ANQGSEA. The length of the CDR3 is 16 residues. The CDR3: CSVARTGGISYNEQFF. The CDR3 DNA follows: TGCAGCGTTGCCCGGACAGGGGGCATCTCCTACAATGAGCAGTTCTTC.

This sequence joins TRBV20-1 and TRBJ2-3, with 7 bases fitting TRBD1. V was pared by 3 bases and J by 1 base, with 4 bases of the junction left unmatched. CDR1 is DFQATT, CDR2 SNEGSKA, per germline (reference sequence). CDR3 size: 14 residues. The CDR3 nucleotides read TGCAGTGCTAGGACAGGGATGGGCACAGATACGCAGTATTTT. This translates into CSARTGMGTDTQYF.

J is TRBJ2-7 and V is TRBV28; 8 positions match TRBD2. The CDR3 has 14 residues. With V trimmed by 6 bases and J by 12 bases, 16 bases remained unmatched. CDR1 is MDHEN, CDR2 SYDVKM, per germline. The CDR3 coding sequence is TGTGCCAGCAGACCTACAGACCGGGAGGGCCTGTCGTACGTC. It yields the protein CASRPTDREGLSYV.

The V and J genes are TRBV20-1 and TRBJ1-5; D is perhaps TRBD1 (5 bases). This CDR3 is 12 amino acids long. The V gene lost 5 bases and the J gene lost 4 bases, with 9 bases spanning the gap. Germline lookup yields CDR1 DFQATT and CDR2 SNEGSKA (reference sequence). The CDR3 spells CSAVGGNQPQHF. DNA for the CDR3: TGCAGTGCTGTGGGGGGGAATCAGCCCCAGCATTTT.

DNA for the CDR3: TGTGCCAGCAGCCCCTCGGGACAGGGAAATTACGAGCAGTACTTC. Translation gives CASSPSGQGNYEQYF. The chain combines TRBV6-6 with TRBJ2-7; 9 nucleotides agree with TRBD1. Germline-derived CDR1 and CDR2 are MNHNY and SVGAGI (reference sequence). The trim removed 6 bases at V and 4 bases at J, leaving 10 bases unmatched. The CDR3 loop spans 15 amino acids.

The rearrangement uses TRBV7-2 and TRBJ1-1; D remains ambiguous. Germline V CDR1 and CDR2: SGHTA, FQGNSA. The length of the CDR3 is 11 residues. Deletions cut 2 bases from V and 8 bases from J, with 6 bases between. The DNA for the CDR3 is TGTGCCAGCAGCTTATGGGAGGAAGCTTTCTTT. It encodes CASSLWEEAFF.

This clonotype has a single count. The junction departs from the called germline gene at one end, perhaps through a read error. This chain connects TRBV7-7 to TRBJ2-5; possibly TRBD2 for D (5 bases). CDR1 and CDR2 (germline): SSHAT, FNYEAQ (reference sequence). The CDR3 is 13 residues long. The CDR3 is CASSPEGQETQYF. The CDR3 DNA sequence: TGTGCTAGCAGCCCAGAGGGACAAGAGACCCAGTACTTC.

V usage is TRBV29-1 and J usage is TRBJ2-7, with 8 bases lining up with TRBD1. With 6 bases clipped from V and 3 bases from J, the junction kept 7 bases outside the gene matches. The germline gives CDR1 SQVTM, CDR2 ANQGSEA. The CDR3 is 13 residues long. The DNA of the CDR3 is TGCAGCGTGGGACAGGACAGCGTCTACGAGCAGTACTTC. Its translation: CSVGQDSVYEQYF.

The genes are TRBV28 and TRBJ2-7; D gene ambiguous. V lost 6 bases to trimming and J lost 1 base, with 13 bases between them. The V gene's germline CDR1 is MDHEN and CDR2 SYDVKM. The CDR3 length is 14 residues. CDR3 in amino acids: CASRESDGSYEQYV. The CDR3 DNA sequence: TGTGCCAGCAGGGAGTCGGACGGATCCTACGAGCAGTACGTC.